This TCR beta chain derives from a study of blood T cell repertoires in COVID-19. This CDR3 contains 16 residues. Germline CDR1 and CDR2: LGHNA and YSLEER. V trimming: 4 bases; J trimming: 1 base; junction bases outside the gene matches: 9. Clones were sequenced by immunoSEQ multiplex PCR, and TCRdb holds only the in-frame ones, with some missing. Here the sample spans some 87,000 clones, about 85% being singletons. The sequenced sample was peripheral blood. V and J are TRBV4-3 and TRBJ1-1; TRBD1 aligns across 7 bases. The clonotype comes from a woman aged 65 to 85 with active or convalescent COVID-19. CDR3 in DNA: TGCGCCAGCAGCCCAGGGGCCAGGGGGGCGAACACTGAAGCTTTCTTT. Residues: CASSPGARGANTEAFF.